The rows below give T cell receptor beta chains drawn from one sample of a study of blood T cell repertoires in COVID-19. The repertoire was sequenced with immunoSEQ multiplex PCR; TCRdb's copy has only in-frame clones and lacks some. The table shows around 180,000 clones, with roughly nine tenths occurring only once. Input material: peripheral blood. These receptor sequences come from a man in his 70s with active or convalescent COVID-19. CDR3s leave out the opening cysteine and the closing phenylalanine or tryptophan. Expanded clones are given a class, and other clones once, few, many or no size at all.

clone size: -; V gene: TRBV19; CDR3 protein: ASSRTGPYGYT
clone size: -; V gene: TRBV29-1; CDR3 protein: SVSSGTVFYGYT
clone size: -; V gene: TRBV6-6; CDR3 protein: ASSRHLGGQGSTGELF
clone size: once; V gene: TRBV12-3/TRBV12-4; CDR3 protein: ASTTSPVTQY
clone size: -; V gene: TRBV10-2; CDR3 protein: ASRPAGAVSYEQY
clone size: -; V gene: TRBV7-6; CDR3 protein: ASSLGPGLIKETQY
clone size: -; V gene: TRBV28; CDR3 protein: ASSPPVRGGGYT
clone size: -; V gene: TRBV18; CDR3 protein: ASSPTGGSPLH
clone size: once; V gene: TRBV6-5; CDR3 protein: ASSYGTPNTEAF
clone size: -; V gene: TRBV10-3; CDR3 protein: AIRSRNQETQY
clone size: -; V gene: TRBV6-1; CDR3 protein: ASSEAPSLYVLT
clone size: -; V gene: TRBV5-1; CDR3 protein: ASSLLPGQGLYEQY
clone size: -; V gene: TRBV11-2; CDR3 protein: ASSKERTSYEQY
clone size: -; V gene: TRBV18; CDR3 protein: ASSPRPGTGGDEQY
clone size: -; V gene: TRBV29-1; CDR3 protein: SATGTGGAGNTEAF
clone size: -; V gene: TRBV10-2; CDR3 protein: ASSEGQGEQF
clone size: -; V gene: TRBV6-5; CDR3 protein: ASSLRAGGYTEAF
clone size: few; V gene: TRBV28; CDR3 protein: ASSTLGTGSPYEQY
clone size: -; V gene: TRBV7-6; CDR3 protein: ASSLPVRRRGLGGYT
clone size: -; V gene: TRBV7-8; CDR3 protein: ASSPPGGSSGNTIY
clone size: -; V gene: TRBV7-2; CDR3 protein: ASSLERGRQYETQY
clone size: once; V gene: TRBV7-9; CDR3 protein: ASSLPRPGTLYGYT
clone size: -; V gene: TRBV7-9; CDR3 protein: ASSLDGSTGELF
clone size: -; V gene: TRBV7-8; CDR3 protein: ASSLPPVNVLT
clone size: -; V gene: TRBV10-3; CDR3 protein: AISDPRTVQETQY
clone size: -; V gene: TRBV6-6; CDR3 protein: ASTPPTLAGVETQY
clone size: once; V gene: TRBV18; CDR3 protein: ASSPTRGDGNTEAF
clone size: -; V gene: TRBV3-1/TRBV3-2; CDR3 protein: ASSLYGTGENSPLH
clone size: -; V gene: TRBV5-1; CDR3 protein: ASSRERTGVVRNGYT
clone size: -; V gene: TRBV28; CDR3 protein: ASSLLPGGLQPQH
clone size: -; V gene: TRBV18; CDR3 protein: ASSQRGGSDPKGTEAF
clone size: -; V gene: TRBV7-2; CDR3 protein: ASISGNRVGGYT
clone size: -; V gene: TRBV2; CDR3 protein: ASNQFGRAPFFGNQPQH
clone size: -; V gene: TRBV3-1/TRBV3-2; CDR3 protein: ASSQGSQGPKNIQY
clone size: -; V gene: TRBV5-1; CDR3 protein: ASSSPSTSGSIAQY
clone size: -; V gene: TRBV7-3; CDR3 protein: ASSLNGRDGGYT
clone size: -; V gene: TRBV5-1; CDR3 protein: ASSGAYRGDNYGYT
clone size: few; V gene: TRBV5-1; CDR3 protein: ASSHLYGGVNGYT
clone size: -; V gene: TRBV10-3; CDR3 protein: AISETTGGSTWYEQY
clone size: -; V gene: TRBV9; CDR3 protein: ASSATRGGGANVLT
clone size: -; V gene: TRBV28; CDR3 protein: ASSLSEGARTEAF
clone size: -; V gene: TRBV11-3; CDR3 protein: ASSLGSQETQY
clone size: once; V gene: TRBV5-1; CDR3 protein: ASSTDRVNTEAF
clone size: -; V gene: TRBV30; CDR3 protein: AWSRGGATEAF
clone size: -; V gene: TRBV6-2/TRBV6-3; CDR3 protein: ASSLQGHKNTEAF
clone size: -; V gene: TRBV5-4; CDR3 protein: ASSLRGEETQY
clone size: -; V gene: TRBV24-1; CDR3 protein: ATSDSGRGEVGEQF
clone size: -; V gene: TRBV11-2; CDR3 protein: ASSLRNPSGRARTDTQY